Here is one T cell receptor (beta chain) with its context. This CDR3 is built from 14 residues. J gave up 7 bases and V 6 bases, and 6 bases lay outside the gene matches. From germline, CDR1 is MNHNY and CDR2 SVGAGI (reference sequence). This record belongs to a study of blood T cell repertoires in COVID-19. The wider study: Whether acute or convalescent, the COVID-19 samples came from the United States, Italy and Spain. Sample material is recorded as cDNA or gDNA derived from T cells, B-cell-depleted T cells, or PBMCs.

Authors' processing steps: Using reference gene primer amplification, nucleated cell counts were estimated. Assay used: immunoSEQ multiplex PCR; TCRdb lists only in-frame clones, some missing. V and J calls and clone size come straight from that table; D and trimming were deduced from the DNA. The sample yields roughly 380,000 clones, approximately 80% seen once. The sequencing sample was made of peripheral blood. The rearrangement joins TRBV6-6 to TRBJ1-5; 10 bases are shared with TRBD1. The sequence derives from a human donor with acute or convalescent COVID-19. The donor label of this sample is uncertain. This CDR3 is CASSQTGGVQPQHF. CDR3 DNA: TGTGCCAGCAGCCAGACAGGGGGCGTACAGCCCCAGCATTTT.